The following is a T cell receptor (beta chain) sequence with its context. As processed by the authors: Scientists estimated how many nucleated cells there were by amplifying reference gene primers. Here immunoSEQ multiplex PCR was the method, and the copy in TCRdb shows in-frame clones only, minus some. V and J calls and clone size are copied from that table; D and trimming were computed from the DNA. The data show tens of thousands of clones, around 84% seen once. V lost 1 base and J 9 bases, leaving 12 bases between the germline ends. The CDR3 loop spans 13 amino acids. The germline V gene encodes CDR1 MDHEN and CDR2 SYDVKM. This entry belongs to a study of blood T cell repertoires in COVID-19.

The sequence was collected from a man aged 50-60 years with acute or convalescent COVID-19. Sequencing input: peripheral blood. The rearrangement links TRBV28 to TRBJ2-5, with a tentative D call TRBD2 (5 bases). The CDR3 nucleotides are TGTGCCAGCAGTTTATTGAGTGTGAGGGCCCAGTACTTC. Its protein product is CASSLLSVRAQYF.